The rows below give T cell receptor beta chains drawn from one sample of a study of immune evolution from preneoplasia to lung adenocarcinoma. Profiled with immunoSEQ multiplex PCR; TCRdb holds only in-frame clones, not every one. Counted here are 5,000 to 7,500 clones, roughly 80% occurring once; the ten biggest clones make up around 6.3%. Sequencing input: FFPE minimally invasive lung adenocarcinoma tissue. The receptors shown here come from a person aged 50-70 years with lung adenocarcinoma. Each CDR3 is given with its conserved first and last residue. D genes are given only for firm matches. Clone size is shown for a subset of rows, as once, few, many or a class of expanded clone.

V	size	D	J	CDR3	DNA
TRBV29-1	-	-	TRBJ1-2	CSVGSGSKAYGYTF	TGCAGCGTTGGGAGCGGGTCGAAGGCATATGGCTACACCTTC
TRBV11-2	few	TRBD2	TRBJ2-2	CASSSTSGMNTGELFF	TGTGCCAGCAGCTCAACTAGCGGGATGAACACCGGGGAGCTGTTTTTT
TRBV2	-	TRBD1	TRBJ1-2	CASSEWGQGAANYGYTF	TGTGCCAGCAGTGAATGGGGACAGGGGGCGGCTAACTATGGCTACACCTTC
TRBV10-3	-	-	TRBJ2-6	CAISDSKTGTGANVLTF	TGTGCCATCAGTGACTCAAAGACGGGGACTGGGGCCAACGTCCTGACTTTC
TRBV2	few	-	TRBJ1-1	CASSDRGRGEAFF	TGTGCCAGCAGTGATCGGGGCAGAGGTGAAGCTTTCTTT
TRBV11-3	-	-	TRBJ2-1	CASSLGSSGRVKEQFF	TGTGCCAGCAGCTTAGGCTCGTCAGGGCGAGTGAAGGAGCAGTTCTTC
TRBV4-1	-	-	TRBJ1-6	CASSQGGVVGSSSPLHF	TGCGCCAGCAGCCAAGGAGGCGTCGTAGGGTCGAGTTCACCCCTCCACTTT
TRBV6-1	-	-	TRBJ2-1	CASRQGSYNEQFF	TGTGCCAGCAGACAGGGCTCCTACAATGAGCAGTTCTTC
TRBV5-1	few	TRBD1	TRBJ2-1	CASSPSGTGPYNEQFF	TGCGCCAGCAGCCCATCTGGGACAGGGCCGTACAATGAGCAGTTCTTC
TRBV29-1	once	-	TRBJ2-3	CSVVLQGRKGAQYF	TGCAGCGTTGTCCTCCAGGGCCGAAAAGGGGCGCAGTATTTT
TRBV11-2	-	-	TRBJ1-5	CASSREGGQPQHF	TGTGCCAGCAGCCGCGAGGGGGGTCAGCCCCAGCATTTT
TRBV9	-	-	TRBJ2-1	CASSVAWGTTNNEQFF	TGTGCCAGCAGCGTAGCCTGGGGGACCACGAACAATGAGCAGTTCTTC
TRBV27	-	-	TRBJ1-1	CASRPPGGGTEAFF	TGTGCCAGCAGACCTCCGGGAGGGGGCACTGAAGCTTTCTTT
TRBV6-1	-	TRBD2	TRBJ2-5	CASNKDWRGETQYF	TGTGCCAGCAATAAGGACTGGCGGGGGGAGACCCAGTACTTC
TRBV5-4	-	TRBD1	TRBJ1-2	CASSHDRGLEGYTF	TGTGCCAGCAGCCATGACAGGGGGCTGGAGGGCTACACCTTC
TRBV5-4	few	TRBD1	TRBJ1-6	CASSIGGTGGSYNSPLHF	TGTGCCAGCAGCATTGGGGGAACAGGGGGCTCCTATAATTCACCCCTCCACTTT
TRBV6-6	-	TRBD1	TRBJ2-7	CASSLTGVYEQYF	TGTGCCAGCAGTTTAACAGGGGTCTACGAGCAGTACTTC
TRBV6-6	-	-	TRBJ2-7	CASSGLGSYEQYF	TGTGCCAGCAGTGGCCTGGGGTCCTACGAGCAGTACTTC
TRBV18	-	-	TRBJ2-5	CASSPKNDETQYF	TGTGCCAGCTCACCAAAGAACGATGAGACCCAGTACTTC
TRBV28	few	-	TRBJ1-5	CASSLLRISNQPQHF	TGTGCCAGCAGTTTATTACGAATTAGCAATCAGCCCCAGCATTTT
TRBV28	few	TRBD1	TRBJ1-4	CASSITGGLREKLFF	TGTGCCAGCAGTATAACAGGGGGCTTGCGGGAAAAACTGTTTTTT
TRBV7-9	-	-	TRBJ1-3	CASNPVRSGPSSGNTIYF	TGTGCCAGCAACCCCGTAAGGTCAGGGCCGAGCTCTGGAAACACCATATATTTT
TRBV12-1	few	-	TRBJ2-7	CASSYHNGLAGGQTTYEQYF	TGTGCCAGCAGTTATCACAACGGACTAGCGGGAGGGCAAACCACCTACGAGCAGTACTTC
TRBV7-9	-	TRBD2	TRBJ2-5	CASSTRLGAGGETQYF	TGTGCCAGCAGCACCCGCTTAGGGGCGGGAGGAGAGACCCAGTACTTC
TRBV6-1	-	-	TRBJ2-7	CASSESGRWGEQYF	TGTGCCAGCAGTGAATCGGGTCGCTGGGGCGAGCAGTACTTC
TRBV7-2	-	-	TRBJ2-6	CASTGANVLTF	TGTGCCAGCACTGGGGCCAACGTCCTGACTTTC
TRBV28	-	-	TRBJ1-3	CASSPGLSSGNTIYF	TGTGCCAGCAGTCCGGGGTTATCGTCTGGAAACACCATATATTTT
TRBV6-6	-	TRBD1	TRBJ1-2	CASSLAGGGNGYTF	TGTGCCAGCAGTTTAGCAGGGGGAGGAAATGGCTACACCTTC
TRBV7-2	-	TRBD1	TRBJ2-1	CASSPGQGTYNEQFF	TGTGCCAGCAGCCCGGGACAGGGGACCTACAATGAGCAGTTCTTC